This T cell receptor (beta chain) was captured in a study of cytomegalovirus exposure and HLA in healthy donors. 60 Vbeta and 13 Jbeta primers were used in PCR. Only in-frame clones appear in the TCRdb table, and some are missing; sequencing was by immunoSEQ multiplex PCR. The data contain about 160,000 clones, approximately 81% of them singletons. Germline V CDR1 and CDR2: MNHEY, SMNVEV (reference sequence). The CDR3 is made up of 15 amino acids. Trimming cost V 5 bases and J 1 base, with 15 bases left between them. Sequences were obtained from PBMCs. This sequence joins TRBV27 and TRBJ2-7, with a possible D match to TRBD2 (6 bases). The TCR sequence derives from a woman aged 18-29 years in good health and CMV-seronegative. This chain's CDR3 is CASSPLDYVSYEQYF. CDR3 nucleotide sequence: TGTGCCAGCAGTCCCCTGGACTACGTATCCTACGAGCAGTACTTC.